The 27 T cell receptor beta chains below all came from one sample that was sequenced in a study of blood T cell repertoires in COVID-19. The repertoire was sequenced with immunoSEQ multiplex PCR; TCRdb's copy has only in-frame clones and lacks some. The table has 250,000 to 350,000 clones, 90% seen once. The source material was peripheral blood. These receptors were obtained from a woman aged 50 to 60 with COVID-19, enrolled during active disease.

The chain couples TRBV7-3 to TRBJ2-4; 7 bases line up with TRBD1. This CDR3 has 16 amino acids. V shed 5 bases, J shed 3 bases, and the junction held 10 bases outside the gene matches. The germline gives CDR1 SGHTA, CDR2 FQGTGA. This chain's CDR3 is CASSRGRRVGKNIQYF. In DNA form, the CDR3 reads TGTGCCAGCAGCAGGGGGCGCAGGGTAGGCAAAAACATTCAGTACTTC. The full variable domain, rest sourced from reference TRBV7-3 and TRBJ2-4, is GAGVSQTPSNKVTEKGKYVELRCDPISGHTALYWYRQSLGQGPEFLIYFQGTGAADDSGLPNDRFFAVRPEGSVSTLKIQRTERGDSAVYLCASSRGRRVGKNIQYFGAGTRLSVL.

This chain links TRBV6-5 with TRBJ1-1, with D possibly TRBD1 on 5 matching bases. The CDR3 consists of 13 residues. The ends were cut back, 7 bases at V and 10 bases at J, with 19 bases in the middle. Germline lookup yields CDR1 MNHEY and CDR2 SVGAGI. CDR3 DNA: TGTGCCAGCACTACAACACCAGGGCTGGGAGCTTTCTTT. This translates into CASTTTPGLGAFF.

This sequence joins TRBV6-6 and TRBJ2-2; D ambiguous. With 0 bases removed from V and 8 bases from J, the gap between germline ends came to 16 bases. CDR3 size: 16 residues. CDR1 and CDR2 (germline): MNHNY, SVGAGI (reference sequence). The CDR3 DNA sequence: TGTGCCAGCAGTTACTCGGGCTCCAGTAACGGTGGGGAGCTGTTTTTT. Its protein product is CASSYSGSSNGGELFF.

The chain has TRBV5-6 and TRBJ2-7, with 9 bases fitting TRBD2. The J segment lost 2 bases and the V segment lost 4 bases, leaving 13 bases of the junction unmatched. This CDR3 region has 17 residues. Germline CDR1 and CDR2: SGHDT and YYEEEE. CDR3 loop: CASSPAWGREGAYEQYF. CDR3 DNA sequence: TGTGCCAGCAGCCCGGCGTGGGGGCGGGAGGGTGCCTACGAGCAGTACTTC.

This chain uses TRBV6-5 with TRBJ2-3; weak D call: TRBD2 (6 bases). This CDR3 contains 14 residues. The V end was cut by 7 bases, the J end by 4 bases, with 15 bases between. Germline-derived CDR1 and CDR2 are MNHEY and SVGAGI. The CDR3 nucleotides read TGTGCCAGCACCCCACGCGGGGTGGCAGATACGCAGTATTTT. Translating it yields CASTPRGVADTQYF.

The chain's CDR3 is CASTRDRAVSGNTIYF. The CDR3 DNA follows: TGTGCCAGTACCCGGGACAGGGCGGTCTCTGGAAACACCATATATTTT. This chain links TRBV19 with TRBJ1-3; the match to TRBD1 covers 9 bases. Germline CDR1 and CDR2: LNHDA and SQIVND (reference sequence). CDR3 size: 16 residues. Trimming removed 7 bases from V and 0 bases from J; junction bases left unmatched: 7.

The CDR3 reads CASSWKGAEGEKLFF. CDR3 nucleotide sequence: TGTGCCAGCAGCTGGAAGGGGGCGGAGGGTGAAAAACTGTTTTTT. The chain couples TRBV7-6 to TRBJ1-4, with 7 bases lining up with TRBD1. The V and J ends lost 4 bases and 7 bases, in that order; junction bases with no gene match: 9. Germline V gives CDR1 SGHVS, CDR2 FNYEAQ. The CDR3 has 15 residues.

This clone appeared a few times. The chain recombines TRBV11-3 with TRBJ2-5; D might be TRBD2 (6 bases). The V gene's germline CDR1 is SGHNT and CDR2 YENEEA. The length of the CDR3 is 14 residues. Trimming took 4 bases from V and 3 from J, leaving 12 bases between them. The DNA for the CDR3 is TGTGCCAGCAGCTCACGGGGGAAAAAAGAGACCCAGTACTTC. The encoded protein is CASSSRGKKETQYF.

The CDR3 DNA reads TGCAGTACAACTGACAGCCGCTACACCTTC. Translated: CSTTDSRYTF. This chain links TRBV20-1 with TRBJ1-2; a weak D match, TRBD1 (5 bases). The CDR3 is 10 residues long. CDR1 DFQATT and CDR2 SNEGSKA come from the germline V gene (reference sequence). V shed 8 bases and J shed 9 bases, with 13 bases lying between them.

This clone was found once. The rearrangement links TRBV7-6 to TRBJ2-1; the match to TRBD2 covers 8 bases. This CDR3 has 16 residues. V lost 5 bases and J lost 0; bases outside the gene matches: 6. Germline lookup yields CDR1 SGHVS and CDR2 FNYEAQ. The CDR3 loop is CASSATGTSSYNEQFF. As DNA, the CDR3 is TGTGCCAGCAGCGCGACCGGGACTAGCTCCTACAATGAGCAGTTCTTC.

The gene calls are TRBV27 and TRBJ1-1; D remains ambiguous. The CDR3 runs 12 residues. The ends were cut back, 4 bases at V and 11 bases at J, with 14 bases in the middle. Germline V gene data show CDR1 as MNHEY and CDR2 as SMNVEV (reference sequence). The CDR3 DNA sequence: TGTGCCAGCAGTTCCTACCCCGGACTGGCTTTCTTT. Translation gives CASSSYPGLAFF.

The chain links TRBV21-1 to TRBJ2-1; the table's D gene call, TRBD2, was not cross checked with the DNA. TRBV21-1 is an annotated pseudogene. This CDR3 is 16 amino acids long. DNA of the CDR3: TGTGCCAGCAGCCCTAGACTAGCGGGAGTTCCGCAGGAGCAGTTCTTC. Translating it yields CASSPRLAGVPQEQFF.

The CDR3 spells CAWSVGGLVYEQYF. CDR3 DNA: TGTGCCTGGAGTGTAGGGGGACTAGTCTACGAGCAGTACTTC. V is TRBV30 and J is TRBJ2-7; TRBD2 aligns across 8 bases. The CDR3 runs to 14 residues. Germline CDR1 reads GTSNPN; CDR2 reads SVGIG (reference sequence). With V trimmed by 0 bases and J by 3 bases, 4 bases remained unmatched.

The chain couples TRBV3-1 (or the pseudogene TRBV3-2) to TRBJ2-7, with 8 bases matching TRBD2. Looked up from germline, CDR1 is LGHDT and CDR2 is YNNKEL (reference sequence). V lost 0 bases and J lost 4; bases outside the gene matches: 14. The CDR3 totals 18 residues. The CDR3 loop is CASSQDDEGREAGYEQYF. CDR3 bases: TGTGCCAGCAGCCAAGATGATGAGGGGCGGGAGGCAGGATACGAGCAGTACTTC.

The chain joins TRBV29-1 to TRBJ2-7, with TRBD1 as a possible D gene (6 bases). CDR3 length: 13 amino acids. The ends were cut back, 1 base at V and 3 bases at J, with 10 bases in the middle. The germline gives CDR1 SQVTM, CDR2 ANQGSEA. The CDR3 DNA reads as TGCAGCGTTGAAGGCATAGGGGGCTACGAGCAGTACTTC. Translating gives CSVEGIGGYEQYF.

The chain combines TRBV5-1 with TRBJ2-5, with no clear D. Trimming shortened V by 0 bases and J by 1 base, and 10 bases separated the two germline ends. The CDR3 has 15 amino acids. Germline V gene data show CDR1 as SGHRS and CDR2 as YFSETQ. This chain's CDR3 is CASSLALISQETQYF. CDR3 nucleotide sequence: TGCGCCAGCAGCTTGGCCTTAATATCCCAAGAGACCCAGTACTTC. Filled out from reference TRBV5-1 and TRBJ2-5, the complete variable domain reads KAGVTQTPRYLIKTRGQQVTLSCSPISGHRSVSWYQQTPGQGLQFLFEYFSETQRNKGNFPGRFSGRQFSNSRSEMNVSTLELGDSALYLCASSLALISQETQYFGPGTRLLVL.

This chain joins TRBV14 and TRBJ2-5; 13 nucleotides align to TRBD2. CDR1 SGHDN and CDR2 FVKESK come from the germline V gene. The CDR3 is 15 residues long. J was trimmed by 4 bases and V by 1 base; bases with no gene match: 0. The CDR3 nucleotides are TGTGCCAGCAGCCAAGGACTAGCGGGAGGAGAGACCCAGTACTTC. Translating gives CASSQGLAGGETQYF.

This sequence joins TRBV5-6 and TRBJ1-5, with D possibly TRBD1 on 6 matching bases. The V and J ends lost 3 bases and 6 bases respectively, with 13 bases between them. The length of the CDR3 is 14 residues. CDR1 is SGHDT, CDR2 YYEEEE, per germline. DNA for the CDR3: TGTGCCAGCAGCTCCGGACAGAAACCTCAGCCCCAGCATTTT. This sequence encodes CASSSGQKPQPQHF.

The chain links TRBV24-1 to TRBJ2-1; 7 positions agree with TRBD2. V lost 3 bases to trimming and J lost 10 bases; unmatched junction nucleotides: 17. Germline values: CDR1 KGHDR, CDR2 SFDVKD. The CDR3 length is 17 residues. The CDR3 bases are TGTGCCACCAGTGATCCCGGACGCGGCGGGAGAGAGGAGGAGCAGTTCTTC. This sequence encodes CATSDPGRGGREEEQFF.

CDR3 region: CAWNIRREKLFF. CDR3 DNA sequence: TGTGCCTGGAATATTAGGAGGGAAAAACTGTTTTTT. This chain uses TRBV30 with TRBJ1-4, with D hard to call. The CDR3 is 12 residues long. Germline values: CDR1 GTSNPN, CDR2 SVGIG (reference sequence). The germline V and J ends were trimmed by 4 bases and 8 bases, with 11 bases remaining between them.

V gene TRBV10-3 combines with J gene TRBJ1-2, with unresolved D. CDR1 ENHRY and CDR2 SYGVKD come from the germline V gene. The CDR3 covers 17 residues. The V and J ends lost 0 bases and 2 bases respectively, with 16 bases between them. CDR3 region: CAISESVLLLRNYGYTF. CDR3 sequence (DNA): TGTGCCATCAGTGAGTCCGTCCTCCTACTAAGGAACTATGGCTACACCTTC.

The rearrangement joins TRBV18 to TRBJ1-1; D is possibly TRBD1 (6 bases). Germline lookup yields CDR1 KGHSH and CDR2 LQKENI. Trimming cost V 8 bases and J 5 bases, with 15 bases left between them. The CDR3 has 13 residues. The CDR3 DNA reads TGTGCCAGCCACCGGCGGGGGCGGACTGAAGCTTTCTTT. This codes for CASHRRGRTEAFF.

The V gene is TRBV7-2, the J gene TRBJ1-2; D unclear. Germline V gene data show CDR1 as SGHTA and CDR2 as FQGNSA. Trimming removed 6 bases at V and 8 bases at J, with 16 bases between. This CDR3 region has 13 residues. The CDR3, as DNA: TGTGCCAGCAGTCAGGACTGGGTCGAGGGCTACACCTTC. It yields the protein CASSQDWVEGYTF.

The CDR3 spells CASSLFPSGYSSSYEQYF. The CDR3 DNA reads TGTGCCAGCAGCTTGTTTCCTAGCGGCTATTCGAGCTCCTACGAGCAGTACTTC. The J gene is TRBJ2-7, the V gene TRBV5-4; the match to TRBD2 covers 7 bases. CDR1 SGHNT and CDR2 YYREEE come from the germline V gene (reference sequence). This CDR3 has 18 residues. V trimming: 1 base; J trimming: 0 bases; junction bases outside the gene matches: 13.

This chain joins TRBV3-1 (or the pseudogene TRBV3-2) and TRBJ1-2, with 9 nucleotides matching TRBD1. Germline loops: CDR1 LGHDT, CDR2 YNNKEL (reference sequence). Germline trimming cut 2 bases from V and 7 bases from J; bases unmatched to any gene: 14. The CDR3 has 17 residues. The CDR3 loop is CASSQLPRFTGGGGYTF. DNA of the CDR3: TGTGCCAGCAGCCAACTACCTAGGTTCACAGGGGGCGGTGGCTACACCTTC.

The CDR3 DNA is TGTGCCAGCAGTTGGCTAGCGGGACAGTACTTC. This sequence encodes CASSWLAGQYF. The chain recombines TRBV6-8 with TRBJ2-7; 9 nucleotides match TRBD2. The V segment lost 4 bases and the J segment 10 bases; nucleotides outside the gene matches: 2. Per germline, CDR1 MNHGY and CDR2 SAAAGT. The length of the CDR3 is 11 residues.

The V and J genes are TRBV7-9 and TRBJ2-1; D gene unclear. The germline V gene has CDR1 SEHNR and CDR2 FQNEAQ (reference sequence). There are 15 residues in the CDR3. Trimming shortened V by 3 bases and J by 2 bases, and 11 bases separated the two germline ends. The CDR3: CASSFLGVTYNEQFF. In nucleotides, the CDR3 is TGTGCCAGCAGCTTTCTAGGAGTGACCTACAATGAGCAGTTCTTC.